This T cell receptor (beta chain) was profiled in a study of memory CD4+ T cells and cytomegalovirus serostatus. Study details: Of the healthy Belgian adults, 9 or 10 were CMV seropositive and fewer than 30 seronegative. Regarding the study as a whole: The CMV-associated TCR signature appears largely within the CD4+ memory repertoire. Median bootstrapped AUC for CMV status was approximately 0.96 originally, around 0.91 US-trained.

In the authors' workflow: After removing out-of-frame reads, around 2.2 million distinct TCRbeta sequences remained. The assay was immunoSEQ multiplex PCR, and TCRdb's table has in-frame clones only and misses some. V and J calls plus clone size are reproduced from that table; the DNA served to infer D and trimming. The data show tens of thousands of clones, around 78% seen once. With respect to this clone: The antigen is not known.

Per germline, CDR1 LNHDA and CDR2 SQIVND (reference sequence). The ends were cut back, 3 bases at V and 3 bases at J, with 9 bases in the middle. The CDR3 runs 14 residues. The sort gate was single viable CD3+CD4+CD8-CD45RO+ cells for memory CD4+ T cells. The TCR comes from an adult in good health and CMV-seronegative. The chain combines TRBV19 with TRBJ1-5; tentative D call: TRBD1 (5 bases). Source material: memory CD4+ T cells from blood. The DNA of the CDR3 is TGTGCCAGTAGTATGGGGGGTAACAATCAGCCCCAGCATTTT. Protein sequence: CASSMGGNNQPQHF.